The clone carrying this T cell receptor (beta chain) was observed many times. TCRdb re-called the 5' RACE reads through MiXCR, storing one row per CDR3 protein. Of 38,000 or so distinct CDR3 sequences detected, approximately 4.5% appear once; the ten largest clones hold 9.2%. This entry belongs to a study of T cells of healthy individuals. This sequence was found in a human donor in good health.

The CDR3 nucleotides are TGTGCCAGCAGTACGCCCCACAGGGGTCGTATGAACACTGAAGCTTTCTTT. Protein: CASSTPHRGRMNTEAFF. The V and J genes are TRBV6-5 and TRBJ1-1; 7 positions match TRBD1. Germline values: CDR1 MNHEY, CDR2 SVGAGI. CDR3 length: 17 residues. V lost 5 bases to trimming and J lost 0 bases; unmatched junction nucleotides: 12.